Detailed here is one T cell receptor beta chain. Its antigen is still unknown. Germline values: CDR1 SGHRS, CDR2 YFSETQ. The CDR3 sequence is 13 residues long. Trimming removed 4 bases from V and 5 bases from J; junction bases left unmatched: 1. These data are taken from a study of beta chain features in type 1 diabetes. Study in general: Patients and healthy donors were similar in age, gender and cell yields. Points from the study as a whole: At VDJ recombination sites, type 1 diabetes patients had fewer insertions and more deleted nucleotides. There was a moderate but significant shortening of TCRB CDR3s in all four CD4+ subsets of Type 1 diabetes patients. Relative to healthy donors, patients appeared to have naive, central memory and Treg TCRB repertoires that were more similar. A cDNA-based sequencing approach could over-represent cells with high TCR expression.

Expressed TCRB transcripts got sequenced, as all isolated RNA was reverse transcribed. Measured with immunoSEQ multiplex PCR; TCRdb has only the in-frame clones, and not every one. The repertoire holds about 150,000 clones, with over 9% as singletons. This receptor was taken from a man in his thirties or forties with type 1 diabetes. Sequencing was carried out using central memory CD4+ T cells from blood. This sequence joins TRBV5-1 and TRBJ1-5, with 9 positions matching TRBD1. The CDR3 loop reads CASSRTGDQPQHF. The CDR3 region has the DNA TGCGCCAGCAGCAGGACAGGGGATCAGCCCCAGCATTTT.